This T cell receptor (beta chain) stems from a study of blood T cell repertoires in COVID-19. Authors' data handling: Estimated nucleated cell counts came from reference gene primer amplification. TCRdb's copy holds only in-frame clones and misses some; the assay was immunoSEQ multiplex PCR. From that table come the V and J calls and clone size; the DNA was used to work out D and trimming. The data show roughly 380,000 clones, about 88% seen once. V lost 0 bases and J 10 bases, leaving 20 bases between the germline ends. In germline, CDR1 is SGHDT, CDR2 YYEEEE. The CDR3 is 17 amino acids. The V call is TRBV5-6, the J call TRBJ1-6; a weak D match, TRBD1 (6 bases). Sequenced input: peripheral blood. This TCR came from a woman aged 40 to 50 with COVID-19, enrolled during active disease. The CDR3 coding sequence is TGTGCCAGCAGCTTGGCTTTGGGAACAGGGCGAAACTCACCCCTCCACTTT. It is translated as CASSLALGTGRNSPLHF.